The 32 T cell receptor beta chains below come from one sample, sequenced in a study of identical twins. In TCRdb, the 5' RACE reads were re-called with MiXCR into one record per CDR3 protein. Of about 530,000 distinct CDR3 sequences listed, around 15% were seen once; the top ten hold less than 0.5%. The data also belong to a second study, concerning yellow fever vaccine responses in identical twins.

What was sequenced was CD4+ T cells sorted from blood. The receptors were sampled from a woman aged 18-30 years in good health.

CDR3: CASRANEQFF. The CDR3 DNA reads TGTGCCAGTAGGGCCAATGAGCAGTTCTTC. The rearrangement uses TRBV19 and TRBJ2-1, with D uncertain. V gave up 6 bases and J gave up 6 bases, with 3 bases separating them. Germline CDR1 and CDR2: LNHDA and SQIVND (reference sequence). CDR3 length: 10 amino acids.

This rearrangement joins TRBV5-1 to TRBJ1-4; tentatively, D is TRBD1 (6 bases). Germline CDR1 reads SGHRS; CDR2 reads YFSETQ. The V gene lost 2 bases and the J gene lost 8 bases, with 16 bases spanning the gap. The CDR3 loop spans 15 amino acids. CDR3 DNA sequence: TGCGCCAGCAGCTTTTCCGCCAGGGGCCAAGAAAAACTGTTTTTT. Translating gives CASSFSARGQEKLFF.

The CDR3 region is CASSFSDLSNQPQHF. DNA for the CDR3: TGTGCCAGCAGTTTCTCGGACTTATCCAATCAGCCCCAGCATTTT. The chain is built from TRBV12-3 or TRBV12-4 and TRBJ1-5; D ambiguous. The V end was cut by 3 bases, the J end by 3 bases, with 12 bases between. The length of the CDR3 is 15 residues.

Only a few counts were recorded for this clonotype. This chain connects TRBV15 to TRBJ2-3; possible D gene TRBD2, 5 bases. The CDR3 totals 19 residues. Germline CDR1 reads LNHNV; CDR2 reads YYDKDF (reference sequence). Trimming took off 1 base at V and 0 bases at J, with 20 bases between the two ends. The CDR3 sequence: CATSRVFFLGGSSTDTQYF. CDR3 sequence (DNA): TGTGCCACCAGCAGAGTGTTTTTCTTGGGCGGGTCTAGCACAGATACGCAGTATTTT.

This clonotype occurred a few times. The rearrangement joins TRBV24-1 to TRBJ2-3; D is unresolved. The CDR3 length is 14 residues. Germline CDR1 reads KGHDR; CDR2 reads SFDVKD. The ends were cut back, 4 bases at V and 4 bases at J, with 11 bases in the middle. In nucleotides, the CDR3 is TGTGCCACCAGTGAGGGCGGAACCTCAGATACGCAGTATTTT. It encodes CATSEGGTSDTQYF.

V and J are TRBV6-2 or TRBV6-3 and TRBJ2-7; no reliable D call. The CDR3 consists of 15 residues. Germline CDR1 reads MNHEY; CDR2 reads SVGEGT. Trimming took off 4 bases at V and 4 bases at J, with 17 bases between the two ends. In DNA form, the CDR3 reads TGTGCCAGCAGTTCTCGGGCTATGAATGTGTACGAGCAGTACTTC. Protein: CASSSRAMNVYEQYF.

This clonotype was counted only a few times. CDR3 sequence: CASGGGRGYTGELFF. The DNA for the CDR3 is TGTGCCAGCGGCGGAGGCAGGGGGTACACCGGGGAGCTGTTTTTT. This chain connects TRBV28 to TRBJ2-2; TRBD1 matches at 7 bases. V shed 8 bases and J 3 bases; nucleotides not matched to a gene: 9. Per the germline V gene, CDR1 is MDHEN and CDR2 is SYDVKM. The CDR3 length is 15 residues. Full variable domain (outside the CDR3, taken from reference TRBV28 and TRBJ2-2): DVKVTQSSRYLVKRTGEKVFLECVQDMDHENMFWYRQDPGLGLRLIYFSYDVKMKEKGDIPEGYSVSREKKERFSLILESASTNQTSMYLCASGGGRGYTGELFFGEGSRLTVL.

This clonotype was detected many times. This chain links TRBV12-3 or TRBV12-4 with TRBJ2-2; D possibly corresponds to TRBD2 (7 bases). Trimming shortened V by 7 bases and J by 7 bases, and 16 bases separated the two germline ends. This CDR3 comprises 14 residues. This CDR3 is CASTLQGGGGELFF. The CDR3, as DNA: TGTGCCAGCACCCTCCAAGGGGGGGGCGGGGAGCTGTTTTTT.

This clonotype showed up many times. This chain uses TRBV2 with TRBJ1-1, with D possibly TRBD1 on 6 matching bases. Germline CDR1 is SNHLY and CDR2 is FYNNEI. The V gene lost 3 bases and the J gene lost 5 bases, with 16 bases spanning the gap. The CDR3 length is 15 residues. The CDR3 protein is CASSDLGRGQTEAFF. The CDR3, as DNA: TGTGCCAGCAGTGATTTGGGACGGGGGCAAACTGAAGCTTTCTTT. Based on the CDR3 plus reference TRBV2 and TRBJ1-1, the full variable domain is EPEVTQTPSHQVTQMGQEVILRCVPISNHLYFYWYRQILGQKVEFLVSFYNNEISEKSEIFDDQFSVERPDGSNFTLKIRSTKLEDSAMYFCASSDLGRGQTEAFFGQGTRLTVV.

This chain uses TRBV15 with TRBJ2-7; D is perhaps TRBD2 (5 bases). Between the trimmed V and J ends, which lost 1 base and 6 bases, there was a span of 22 bases. The CDR3 has 17 residues. Germline V gene data show CDR1 as LNHNV and CDR2 as YYDKDF (reference sequence). CDR3 bases: TGTGCCACCAGCAGAGGCTTGGGCTCCCGGGGATTAGTCGAGCAGTACTTC. Encoded protein: CATSRGLGSRGLVEQYF.

In this sample, this clonotype turned up a few times. The V and J genes are TRBV28 and TRBJ2-5, with D possibly TRBD1 on 5 matching bases. V was clipped by 8 bases and J by 1 base, with 11 bases between them. Germline V gene lookup returns CDR1 MDHEN and CDR2 SYDVKM. The CDR3 has 13 amino acids. CDR3: CASGAGGQETQYF. DNA of the CDR3: TGTGCCAGCGGGGCAGGCGGCCAAGAGACCCAGTACTTC.

The chain employs TRBV18 and TRBJ1-1; D gene ambiguous. This CDR3 is 14 amino acids long. Trimming pared 2 bases from V and 0 bases from J, leaving 7 bases between. Germline V gives CDR1 KGHSH, CDR2 LQKENI. CDR3 DNA: TGTGCCAGCTCACCAACCTGGATGAACACTGAAGCTTTCTTT. This codes for CASSPTWMNTEAFF.

The sample holds a few counts of this clonotype. The V call is TRBV7-9, the J call TRBJ2-1, with D hard to call. There are 14 residues in the CDR3. V lost 7 bases and J lost 8, with 18 bases in between. In germline, CDR1 is SEHNR, CDR2 FQNEAQ (reference sequence). CDR3 DNA sequence: TGTGCCAGCACTCTAGATAATGGTTTACATGAGCAGTTCTTC. It codes for CASTLDNGLHEQFF. Based on the CDR3 plus reference TRBV7-9 and TRBJ2-1, the full variable domain is DTGVSQNPRHKITKRGQNVTFRCDPISEHNRLYWYRQTLGQGPEFLTYFQNEAQLEKSRLLSDRFSAERPKGSFSTLEIQRTEQGDSAMYLCASTLDNGLHEQFFGPGTRLTVL.

The chain recombines TRBV29-1 with TRBJ2-7; D is unresolved. The CDR3 length is 8 residues. The V gene's germline CDR1 is SQVTM and CDR2 ANQGSEA. In DNA, the CDR3 is TGCAGCGTTGGACCGCGCACCGTC. Its protein is CSVGPRTV.

This clonotype came up a few times. This chain joins TRBV2 and TRBJ2-7, with D possibly matching TRBD1 (5 bases). Trimming left V 10 bases short and J 2 bases short, with 18 bases between. The CDR3 covers 14 residues. Germline lookup yields CDR1 SNHLY and CDR2 FYNNEI. The CDR3 sequence: CATASYPGPYEQYF. The DNA for the CDR3 is TGTGCCACAGCATCATACCCAGGGCCCTACGAGCAGTACTTC.

CDR3 nucleotide sequence: TGCAGCGTTACGACTAGCAGTAGCACAGATACGCAGTATTTT. The encoded protein is CSVTTSSSTDTQYF. The chain carries TRBV29-1 and TRBJ2-3, with 7 nucleotides matching TRBD2. The germline V gene encodes CDR1 SQVTM and CDR2 ANQGSEA. The CDR3 is 14 residues long. Unmatched junction bases numbered 5, after V lost 5 bases and J lost 0 bases.

The sample holds a few counts of this clonotype. The rearrangement links TRBV5-1 to TRBJ2-5; D is possibly TRBD2 (6 bases). The CDR3 contains 14 residues. The germline V gene encodes CDR1 SGHRS and CDR2 YFSETQ. V dropped 5 bases and J dropped 5 bases, with 16 bases sitting between them. Written as DNA, the CDR3 is TGCGCCAGCAGGGTTGGGACTGCAGGGGAGACCCAGTACTTC. This translates into CASRVGTAGETQYF.

In its sample, this clonotype was seen many times. The chain is built from TRBV12-3 or TRBV12-4 and TRBJ1-2, with 7 bases aligning to TRBD1. V was clipped by 6 bases and J by 8 bases; unmatched bases: 12. The CDR3 length is 14 residues. The CDR3 coding sequence is TGTGCCAGCAGCTCCAGGGGGGCCCCGCAAGGCTACACCTTC. It encodes CASSSRGAPQGYTF.

The chain links TRBV24-1 to TRBJ1-2, with a possible D match to TRBD1 (5 bases). Trimming took 5 bases from V and 6 from J, leaving 9 bases between them. This CDR3 has 12 residues. In germline, CDR1 is KGHDR, CDR2 SFDVKD. Here the CDR3 DNA reads TGTGCCACCAGTGTTGGGACGGATGGCTACACCTTC. It is translated as CATSVGTDGYTF.

The sample holds a few counts of this clonotype. The chain combines TRBV19 with TRBJ2-7, with a possible D match to TRBD1 (6 bases). Between the trimmed V and J ends, which lost 3 bases and 4 bases, there was a span of 13 bases. Germline CDR1 reads LNHDA; CDR2 reads SQIVND (reference sequence). The CDR3 totals 14 residues. CDR3 amino acids: CASSMKDRLYEQYF. In nucleotides, the CDR3 is TGTGCCAGTAGTATGAAGGACAGACTATACGAGCAGTACTTC.

The chain employs TRBV12-3 or TRBV12-4 and TRBJ2-1; D is undetermined. The CDR3 has 13 amino acids. Trimming cost V 2 bases and J 5 bases, with 7 bases left between them. CDR3 bases: TGTGCCAGCAGTTTAAGTTGGGACAATGAGCAGTTCTTC. Protein sequence: CASSLSWDNEQFF.

This clonotype was seen more than once but under ten times. V usage is TRBV28 and J usage is TRBJ2-3; TRBD2 aligns across 8 bases. J lost 1 base, V lost 7 bases, and 7 bases had no gene match. CDR3 length: 15 residues. Germline-derived CDR1 and CDR2 are MDHEN and SYDVKM. This CDR3 is CASKNGGAGTDTQYF. The CDR3 region has the DNA TGTGCCAGCAAGAACGGGGGGGCCGGCACAGATACGCAGTATTTT. Looking up the rest from reference TRBV28 and TRBJ2-3 gives the full variable domain: DVKVTQSSRYLVKRTGEKVFLECVQDMDHENMFWYRQDPGLGLRLIYFSYDVKMKEKGDIPEGYSVSREKKERFSLILESASTNQTSMYLCASKNGGAGTDTQYFGPGTRLTVL.

The CDR3 here is CAIQAGQMNTEAFF. CDR3 DNA sequence: TGTGCCATCCAAGCGGGACAGATGAACACTGAAGCTTTCTTT. The chain links TRBV10-3 to TRBJ1-1; 7 nucleotides align to TRBD1. The V gene end was trimmed by 8 bases and the J gene end by 0 bases; junction bases not matched to a gene: 6. Germline CDR1 reads ENHRY; CDR2 reads SYGVKD. The length of the CDR3 is 14 residues.

This clonotype was found a few times. The chain is built from TRBV27 and TRBJ1-2; D is ambiguous. The CDR3 is 16 amino acids. Trimming took 0 bases from V and 0 from J, leaving 11 bases between them. Looked up from germline, CDR1 is MNHEY and CDR2 is SMNVEV (reference sequence). CDR3 sequence: CASSLSITSANYGYTF. The CDR3 DNA follows: TGTGCCAGCAGTTTATCGATCACCTCAGCTAACTATGGCTACACCTTC.

This clonotype showed up just a few times. The chain is built from TRBV6-1 and TRBJ2-7, with D possibly matching TRBD2 (7 bases). Looked up from germline, CDR1 is MNHNS and CDR2 is SASEGT. CDR3 length: 13 amino acids. The V end lost 7 bases, the J end lost 6 bases, and 16 bases lay between the germline ends. CDR3 region: CASNRGGVSEQYV. In nucleotides, the CDR3 is TGTGCCAGCAACCGAGGGGGGGTTAGCGAGCAGTACGTC.

This clonotype has a handful of counts. The J gene is TRBJ2-5, the V gene TRBV9; D is unresolved. Trimming left V 0 bases short and J 4 bases short, with 7 bases between. The germline CDR1 and CDR2 sequences are SGDLS and YYNGEE. The CDR3 contains 13 residues. The CDR3 DNA follows: TGTGCCAGCAGCGTAGGGCCGGCAGAGACCCAGTACTTC. Translated: CASSVGPAETQYF.

This chain links TRBV6-2 or TRBV6-3 with TRBJ2-5, with 12 bases identical to TRBD2. Germline V lookup: CDR1 MNHEY, CDR2 SVGEGT. The CDR3 is 17 amino acids. V trimming: 0 bases; J trimming: 4 bases; junction bases outside the gene matches: 6. The CDR3 is CASSYSPTSGGAETQYF. Here the CDR3 DNA reads TGTGCCAGCAGTTACTCTCCGACTAGCGGGGGAGCAGAGACCCAGTACTTC.

V usage is TRBV5-1 and J usage is TRBJ1-2, with TRBD1 as a possible D gene (5 bases). Trimming stripped 1 base from V and 1 base from J, with 11 bases between. CDR1 is SGHRS, CDR2 YFSETQ, per germline. The CDR3 loop spans 15 amino acids. CDR3 residues: CASSLRQGDNYGYTF. In DNA form, the CDR3 reads TGCGCCAGCAGCTTGCGGCAGGGCGATAACTATGGCTACACCTTC.

This clonotype was detected only a few times. The chain joins TRBV28 to TRBJ1-1; possible D gene TRBD1, 5 bases. The CDR3 spans 14 residues. V lost 3 bases to trimming and J lost 3 bases, with 11 bases between them. Germline CDR1 is MDHEN and CDR2 is SYDVKM. CDR3 DNA: TGTGCCAGCAGTTTCGGCAGGGCGCACACTGAAGCTTTCTTT. This translates into CASSFGRAHTEAFF.

CDR3: CASSGIAGGNEQFF. As DNA, the CDR3 is TGTGCCAGTAGTGGCATAGCCGGCGGCAATGAGCAGTTCTTC. The chain carries TRBV19 and TRBJ2-1, with unresolved D. The CDR3 is 14 amino acids. V lost 5 bases and J lost 6, with 14 bases in between. Per the germline V gene, CDR1 is LNHDA and CDR2 is SQIVND (reference sequence).

This clonotype was detected many times. V is TRBV5-1 and J is TRBJ2-3, with TRBD1 identical over 7 bases. Germline V CDR1 and CDR2: SGHRS, YFSETQ. The CDR3 contains 14 residues. V was clipped by 4 bases and J by 0 bases; unmatched bases: 2. The CDR3 DNA sequence: TGCGCCAGCAGCATCAGGGGGAGCACAGATACGCAGTATTTT. It specifies CASSIRGSTDTQYF.

The sample holds many counts of this clonotype. V gene TRBV12-3 or TRBV12-4 combines with J gene TRBJ2-1; weak D call: TRBD1 (5 bases). The CDR3 length is 15 residues. V shed 3 bases and J shed 5 bases, with 14 bases lying between them. The CDR3 sequence: CASSLRQGPDNEQFF. The CDR3, as DNA: TGTGCCAGCAGTTTGCGGCAGGGTCCAGACAATGAGCAGTTCTTC.